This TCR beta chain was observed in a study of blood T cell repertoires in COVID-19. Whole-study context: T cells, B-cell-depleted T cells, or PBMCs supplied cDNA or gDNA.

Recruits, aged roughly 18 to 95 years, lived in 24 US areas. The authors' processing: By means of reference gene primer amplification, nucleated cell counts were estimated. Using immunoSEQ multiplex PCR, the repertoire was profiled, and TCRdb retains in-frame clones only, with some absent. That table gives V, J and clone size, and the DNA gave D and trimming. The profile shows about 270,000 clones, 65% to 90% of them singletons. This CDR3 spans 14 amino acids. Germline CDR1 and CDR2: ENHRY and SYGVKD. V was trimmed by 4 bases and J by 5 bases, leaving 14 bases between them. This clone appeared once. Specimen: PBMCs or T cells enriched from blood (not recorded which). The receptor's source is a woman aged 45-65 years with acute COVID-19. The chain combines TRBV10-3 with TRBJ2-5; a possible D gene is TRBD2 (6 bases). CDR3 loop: CAISVEGFGETQYF. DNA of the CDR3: TGTGCCATCAGTGTGGAGGGGTTCGGCGAGACCCAGTACTTC.